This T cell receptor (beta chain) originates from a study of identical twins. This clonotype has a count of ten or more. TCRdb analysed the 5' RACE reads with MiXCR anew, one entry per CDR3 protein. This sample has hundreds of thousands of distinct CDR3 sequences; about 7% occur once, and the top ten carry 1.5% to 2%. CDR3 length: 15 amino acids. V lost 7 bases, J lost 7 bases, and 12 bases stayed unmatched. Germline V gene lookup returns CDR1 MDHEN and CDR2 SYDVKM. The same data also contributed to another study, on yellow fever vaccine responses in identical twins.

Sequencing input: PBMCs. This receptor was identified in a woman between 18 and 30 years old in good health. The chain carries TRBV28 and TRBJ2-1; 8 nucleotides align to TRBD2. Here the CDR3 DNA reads TGTGCCAGCAATCCCGGAGCGGGAGCTGGGAATGAGCAGTTCTTC. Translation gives CASNPGAGAGNEQFF.